This record covers a single T cell receptor (beta chain). The entry originates in a study of blood T cell repertoires in COVID-19. Study-wide context: The study drew acute and convalescent COVID-19 samples from the United States, Italy and Spain. PBMCs, B-cell-depleted T cells, or T cells were the source of the cDNA or gDNA that made up the material.

The germline gives CDR1 MDHEN, CDR2 SYDVKM. V lost 4 bases and J lost 0, with 13 bases in between. The CDR3 consists of 15 residues. Per the study methods: It was from reference gene primer amplification that nucleated cell counts were estimated. Measured with immunoSEQ multiplex PCR; TCRdb has only the in-frame clones, and not every one. That table furnishes V, J and clone size, whereas the DNA furnished D and trimming. Here the sample spans under 85,000 clones, 80% to 85% being singletons. This chain connects TRBV28 to TRBJ2-7; tentative D call: TRBD1 (5 bases). Specimen: peripheral blood. The clonotype comes from an elderly man with acute or convalescent COVID-19. The CDR3 sequence is CASSSERGTSYEQYF. As DNA, the CDR3 is TGTGCCAGCAGTTCAGAAAGGGGCACCTCCTACGAGCAGTACTTC.